This T cell receptor beta chain was retrieved from a study of T cells after posttransplantation cyclophosphamide. General study results and limits: After PTCy, TRB diversity resembled that of CNI/methotrexate controls. Blood and skin or GI T cell repertoires showed limited TRB overlap. Later post-transplant blood repertoires were often dominated by donor CD8+ memory clones.

Produced via immunoSEQ multiplex PCR; TCRdb's table is partial and in-frame only. The sample contains under 10,000 clones, approximately 82% of which appear only once. Busulfan-fludarabine conditioning, marrow transplant, and cyclophosphamide on days +3 and +4 were administered. As for this clone: No antigen is known for it.

Germline CDR1 reads KGHSH; CDR2 reads LQKENI. V gave up 3 bases and J gave up 1 base, with 9 bases separating them. The length of the CDR3 is 14 residues. The TCR originated in a female patient aged 40-49 years who received an allogeneic stem cell transplant from a related donor, was CMV-positive, and had no GVHD. The graft donor may be the source of some T cells. The sequences come from PBMCs, collected approximately 2,000 days after a stem cell transplant with posttransplant cyclophosphamide. The rearrangement links TRBV18 to TRBJ2-5; tentative D call: TRBD1 (5 bases). CDR3 coding DNA: TGTGCCAGCTCACCTCGGACAAGCCAAGAGACCCAGTACTTC. Its protein product is CASSPRTSQETQYF.